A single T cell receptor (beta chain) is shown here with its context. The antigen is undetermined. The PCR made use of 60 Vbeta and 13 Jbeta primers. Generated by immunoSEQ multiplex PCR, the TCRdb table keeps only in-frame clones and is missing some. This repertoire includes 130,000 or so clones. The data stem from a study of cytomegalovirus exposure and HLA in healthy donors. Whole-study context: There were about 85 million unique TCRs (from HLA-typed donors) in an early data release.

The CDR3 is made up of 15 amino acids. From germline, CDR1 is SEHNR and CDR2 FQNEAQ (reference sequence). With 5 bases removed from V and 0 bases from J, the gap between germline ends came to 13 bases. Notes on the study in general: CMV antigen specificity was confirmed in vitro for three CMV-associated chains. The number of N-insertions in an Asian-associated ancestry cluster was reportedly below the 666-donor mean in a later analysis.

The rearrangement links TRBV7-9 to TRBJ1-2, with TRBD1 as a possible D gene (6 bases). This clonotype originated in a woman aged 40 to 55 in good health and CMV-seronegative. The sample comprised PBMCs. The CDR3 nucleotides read TGTGCCAGCAGCCTATCGACAGGAGCTAACTATGGCTACACCTTC. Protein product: CASSLSTGANYGYTF.